One and the same sample provided the 18 T cell receptor beta chains below, sequenced in a study of blood T cell repertoires in COVID-19. TCRdb keeps only in-frame clones here, not all; method: immunoSEQ multiplex PCR. Among about 170,000 clones, roughly 85% were seen once, and the ten largest hold about 3%. Sequencing was carried out using peripheral blood. The receptors originated from a human donor with acute or convalescent COVID-19. The donor label of this sample is uncertain.

The chain has TRBV5-1 and TRBJ2-1; 10 bases line up with TRBD2. The CDR3 spans 15 residues. Trimming cost V 4 bases and J 7 bases; bases outside gene matches: 8. Per the germline V gene, CDR1 is SGHRS and CDR2 is YFSETQ. The CDR3 DNA reads TGCGCCAGCAGCCCACCTAGCGGGGGCGGGAATGAGCAGTTCTTC. Its translation: CASSPPSGGGNEQFF.

The CDR3 coding sequence is TGCGCCAGCACGCCAAGTAGCGGGGCGAGCTCCTACGAGCAGTACTTC. Translation: CASTPSSGASSYEQYF. J is TRBJ2-7 and V is TRBV5-1; 8 bases match TRBD2. There are 16 residues in the CDR3. J gave up 0 bases and V 6 bases, and 11 bases lay outside the gene matches. Germline CDR1 SGHRS, CDR2 YFSETQ.

The chain carries TRBV19 and TRBJ2-1; D may be TRBD2 (6 bases). V gave up 5 bases and J gave up 6 bases, with 14 bases separating them. Germline CDR1 and CDR2: LNHDA and SQIVND (reference sequence). The CDR3 has 14 amino acids. Here the CDR3 DNA reads TGTGCCAGTAGTCCACGCGGGGAGCCCAATGAGCAGTTCTTC. Protein product: CASSPRGEPNEQFF.

The V and J genes are TRBV12-3 or TRBV12-4 and TRBJ1-5; D gene uncertain. This CDR3 region has 13 residues. V was cut by 6 bases and J by 2 bases, with 8 bases left in between. The CDR3 sequence: CASREMGNQPQHF. CDR3 nucleotides: TGTGCCAGCAGAGAGATGGGCAATCAGCCCCAGCATTTT.

V usage is TRBV2 and J usage is TRBJ1-2, with D hard to call. The CDR3 consists of 14 residues. From germline, CDR1 is SNHLY and CDR2 FYNNEI. The V end was cut by 2 bases, the J end by 4 bases, with 11 bases between. CDR3 loop: CASSELQASYGYTF. The CDR3, as DNA: TGTGCCAGCAGTGAACTCCAGGCAAGCTATGGCTACACCTTC. Drawing the rest from reference TRBV2 and TRBJ1-2, the complete variable domain is EPEVTQTPSHQVTQMGQEVILRCVPISNHLYFYWYRQILGQKVEFLVSFYNNEISEKSEIFDDQFSVERPDGSNFTLKIRSTKLEDSAMYFCASSELQASYGYTFGSGTRLTVV.

V and J are TRBV11-3 and TRBJ2-1, with 12 bases lining up with TRBD2. Trimming at V came to 5 bases and at J to 7 bases, leaving 12 bases not matched to a gene. The CDR3 contains 17 residues. Germline CDR1 and CDR2: SGHNT and YENEEA. The CDR3 DNA reads as TGTGCCAGCAGCCCCTGGGCTAGCGGGGGGGCTCAGAATGAGCAGTTCTTC. It specifies CASSPWASGGAQNEQFF. The whole variable domain, filled in from reference TRBV11-3 and TRBJ2-1, reads EAGVVQSPRYKIIEKKQPVAFWCNPISGHNTLYWYLQNLGQGPELLIRYENEEAVDDSQLPKDRFSAERLKGVDSTLKIQPAELGDSAVYLCASSPWASGGAQNEQFFGPGTRLTVL.

The chain joins TRBV4-2 to TRBJ2-7; 7 bases are shared with TRBD1. V was pared by 1 base and J by 2 bases, with 5 bases of the junction left unmatched. The germline CDR1 and CDR2 sequences are LGHNA and YNFKEQ. This CDR3 region has 15 residues. The CDR3 sequence is CASSQGRDRTYEQYF. In nucleotides, the CDR3 is TGTGCCAGCAGCCAAGGTCGGGACAGAACCTACGAGCAGTACTTC.

The rearrangement joins TRBV2 to TRBJ1-2; D unclear. The CDR3 covers 14 residues. Germline CDR1 and CDR2: SNHLY and FYNNEI. Trimming pared 10 bases from V and 2 bases from J, leaving 17 bases between. As DNA, the CDR3 is TGTGCCATAGCTATCGAGAGAGGGAACTATGGCTACACCTTC. It encodes CAIAIERGNYGYTF.

The chain joins TRBV7-6 to TRBJ2-7; tentative D call: TRBD2 (5 bases). Looked up from germline, CDR1 is SGHVS and CDR2 is FNYEAQ. V dropped 1 base and J dropped 1 base, with 8 bases sitting between them. The CDR3 runs to 14 residues. CDR3 in amino acids: CASSLVTGSYEQYF. CDR3 nucleotide sequence: TGTGCCAGCAGCTTAGTCACGGGATCCTACGAGCAGTACTTC.

The chain carries TRBV18 and TRBJ2-2; D gene uncertain. CDR3 size: 16 residues. CDR1 is KGHSH and CDR2 is LQKENI in the germline V gene. Trimming stripped 2 bases from V and 2 bases from J, with 12 bases between. CDR3 sequence: CASSPFTIANTGELFF. Here the CDR3 DNA reads TGTGCCAGCTCACCATTTACGATAGCAAACACCGGGGAGCTGTTTTTT.

The gene calls are TRBV28 and TRBJ2-7; 9 bases are a match to TRBD1. V lost 2 bases and J lost 1; bases outside the gene matches: 3. This CDR3 has 15 amino acids. CDR1 MDHEN and CDR2 SYDVKM come from the germline V gene. The CDR3 coding sequence is TGTGCCAGCAGTTTAGGCGGGACAGGGTCCTACGAGCAGTACTTC. Translation: CASSLGGTGSYEQYF.

The V and J genes are TRBV29-1 and TRBJ2-1; 8 nucleotides align to TRBD2. Germline V CDR1 and CDR2: SQVTM, ANQGSEA. Germline trimming cut 5 bases from V and 12 bases from J; bases unmatched to any gene: 9. The CDR3 consists of 12 residues. CDR3 sequence reads: CSVLVGLVRQFF. For the CDR3, the DNA is TGCAGCGTTCTGGTGGGACTAGTTAGGCAGTTCTTC.

V gene TRBV9 combines with J gene TRBJ1-6; 9 bases fit TRBD1. The length of the CDR3 is 17 residues. Germline V gene sequence: CDR1 SGDLS, CDR2 YYNGEE. The V and J ends lost 4 bases and 1 base, in that order; junction bases with no gene match: 6. CDR3 in DNA: TGTGCCAGCAGCTTCGGACAGGGGTCGTCCTATAATTCACCCCTCCACTTT. Its translation: CASSFGQGSSYNSPLHF.

This clone is a singleton in its sample. V and J are TRBV18 and TRBJ1-1, with 7 bases that match TRBD1. V dropped 7 bases and J dropped 2; count of bases not matched to a gene: 10. The CDR3 is made up of 15 amino acids. The germline V gene encodes CDR1 KGHSH and CDR2 LQKENI. CDR3 loop: CASCKEGTANTEAFF. CDR3 DNA: TGTGCCAGCTGCAAGGAAGGGACAGCCAACACTGAAGCTTTCTTT.

The chain combines TRBV18 with TRBJ1-4, with D perhaps TRBD1 (6 bases). Germline CDR1 KGHSH, CDR2 LQKENI. CDR3 length: 14 amino acids. Trimming removed 4 bases from V and 6 bases from J, with 12 bases in between. The CDR3 coding sequence is TGTGCCAGCTCACGAGGACAGAGGGATGAAAAACTGTTTTTT. Protein: CASSRGQRDEKLFF.

This clone was observed a single time. This chain uses TRBV15 with TRBJ2-5, with 7 bases that match TRBD1. The CDR3 is made up of 12 amino acids. Germline V CDR1 and CDR2: LNHNV, YYDKDF (reference sequence). With 2 bases clipped from V and 9 bases from J, the junction kept 3 bases outside the gene matches. CDR3 in amino acids: CATSRPDRAQYF. Written as DNA, the CDR3 is TGTGCCACCAGCAGACCAGACAGGGCCCAGTACTTC.

The V and J genes are TRBV4-1 and TRBJ1-6, with 7 bases lining up with TRBD1. Germline CDR1 MGHRA, CDR2 YSYEKL. The CDR3 is made up of 18 amino acids. With V trimmed by 0 bases and J by 0 bases, 5 bases remained unmatched. Here the CDR3 reads CASSQDLRGSSYNSPLHF. The CDR3, as DNA: TGCGCCAGCAGCCAAGATCTCAGGGGGAGCTCCTATAATTCACCCCTCCACTTT.

This rearrangement joins TRBV7-3 to TRBJ1-6, with TRBD1 matching over 9 bases. The length of the CDR3 is 15 residues. V was pared by 1 base and J by 7 bases, with 2 bases of the junction left unmatched. CDR1 is SGHTA, CDR2 FQGTGA, per germline. CDR3 amino acids: CASSLSGQGNSPLHF. CDR3 nucleotides: TGTGCCAGCAGCTTAAGTGGACAGGGGAATTCACCCCTCCACTTT.